The 9 T cell receptor beta chains reported below all come from one sample, sequenced in a study of beta chain features in type 1 diabetes. Every bit of the isolated RNA underwent reverse transcription, so sequencing read expressed TCRB transcripts. Some clones are missing from TCRdb's copy, which holds only in-frame ones; the method was immunoSEQ multiplex PCR. The table has about 320,000 clones, about 14% seen once; the top ten hold 6.7%. The sample comprised central memory CD4+ T cells from blood. These receptors all come from a young man in good health.

The chain combines TRBV7-2 with TRBJ1-1; unclear D gene. Germline V lookup: CDR1 SGHTA, CDR2 FQGNSA. The CDR3 contains 14 residues. V was clipped by 3 bases and J by 1 base, with 9 bases between them. CDR3 sequence (DNA): TGTGCCAGCAGCTTTCAAGGGTCGAACACTGAAGCTTTCTTT. It encodes CASSFQGSNTEAFF.

The rearrangement uses TRBV6-4 and TRBJ1-2, with 7 bases aligning to TRBD1. Per the germline V gene, CDR1 is MRHNA and CDR2 is SNTAGT. The CDR3 is 14 amino acids. With V trimmed by 4 bases and J by 5 bases, 7 bases remained unmatched. CDR3 sequence reads: CASSARQGNYGYTF. The CDR3 coding sequence is TGTGCCAGCAGTGCGAGACAGGGAAATTATGGCTACACCTTC.

Only a few counts were recorded for this clone. CDR3 coding DNA: TGTGCCTCCACTCGCGGGGGGGCCTACAATGAGCAGTTCTTC. This translates into CASTRGGAYNEQFF. The chain is built from TRBV5-4 and TRBJ2-1; 9 bases fit TRBD2. CDR1 and CDR2 (germline): SGHNT, YYREEE (reference sequence). CDR3 length: 14 amino acids. J was trimmed by 2 bases and V by 10 bases; bases with no gene match: 7.

The V gene is TRBV23-1, the J gene TRBJ1-4; no clear D gene. TRBV23-1 is an open reading frame, and its role is uncertain. The V end was cut by 1 base, the J end by 8 bases, with 17 bases between. The CDR3 is 16 amino acids. CDR3 loop: CASSQLRRPLGEKLFF. The CDR3 coding sequence is TGCGCCAGCAGTCAATTACGAAGGCCCCTAGGGGAAAAACTGTTTTTT.

V and J are TRBV19 and TRBJ2-3; no definite D call. Germline V gene lookup returns CDR1 LNHDA and CDR2 SQIVND (reference sequence). The germline V and J ends were trimmed by 5 bases and 1 base, with 13 bases remaining between them. The CDR3 is 15 residues long. CDR3 in amino acids: CASSPRVARTDTQYF. DNA of the CDR3: TGTGCCAGTAGTCCCCGGGTAGCCCGCACAGATACGCAGTATTTT.

This clone has a handful of counts. The J gene is TRBJ2-7, the V gene TRBV9, with D unresolved. Trimming cost V 2 bases and J 1 base, with 16 bases left between them. This CDR3 comprises 16 residues. The germline CDR1 and CDR2 sequences are SGDLS and YYNGEE. The CDR3 is CASSVSPTQRSYEQYF. The CDR3 DNA sequence: TGTGCCAGCAGCGTCTCACCGACCCAAAGGTCCTACGAGCAGTACTTC.

In this sample, this clone turned up a few times. J is TRBJ1-2 and V is TRBV2; possible D gene TRBD1, 5 bases. Germline CDR1 is SNHLY and CDR2 is FYNNEI. The CDR3 sequence is 13 residues long. The V gene lost 6 bases and the J gene lost 2 bases, with 10 bases spanning the gap. The CDR3: CASSHDRNYGYTF. CDR3 nucleotide sequence: TGTGCCAGCAGCCACGACAGAAACTATGGCTACACCTTC. Variable domain in full (rest from reference TRBV2 and TRBJ1-2): EPEVTQTPSHQVTQMGQEVILRCVPISNHLYFYWYRQILGQKVEFLVSFYNNEISEKSEIFDDQFSVERPDGSNFTLKIRSTKLEDSAMYFCASSHDRNYGYTFGSGTRLTVV.

This clone was counted between two and nine times. This chain joins TRBV7-2 and TRBJ1-2; no clear D gene. Germline CDR1 is SGHTA and CDR2 is FQGNSA. The V gene lost 1 base and the J gene lost 4 bases, with 7 bases spanning the gap. The CDR3 length is 13 residues. CDR3 coding DNA: TGTGCCAGCAGCTTAGAAGCGACCTATGGCTACACCTTC. Encoded protein: CASSLEATYGYTF.

This clone came up a few times. The chain links TRBV7-9 to TRBJ1-1; no firm D call. With 3 bases removed from V and 1 base from J, the gap between germline ends came to 6 bases. Germline V gene sequence: CDR1 SEHNR, CDR2 FQNEAQ (reference sequence). The CDR3 spans 13 residues. The CDR3 here is CASSFEWNTEAFF. The CDR3 coding sequence is TGTGCCAGCAGCTTCGAGTGGAACACTGAAGCTTTCTTT.